Listed below are T cell receptor beta chains from one sample, sequenced in a study of CD8+CD57+ T cells in acquired aplastic anemia. MiXCR, applied by TCRdb to the reads, yields one record per CDR3 protein. The repertoire holds roughly 61,000 distinct CDR3 sequences, with 57% as singletons. The source material was sorted CD4+, CD8+, or CD8+CD57+ T cells (not recorded which) from PBMCs. These receptors originate from a human donor with aplastic anemia. Each CDR3 is given with its conserved first and last residue. The D gene is left open where the match is weak. Rows give clone size only sometimes, using once, few, many, or a class for an expanded clone.

abundance | j_gene | v_gene | d_gene | CDR3nt | CDR3aa
- | TRBJ1-2 | TRBV5-6 | TRBD1 | TGTGCCAGCAGCCGACTGGGACAGGGAACCTATGGCTACACCTTC | CASSRLGQGTYGYTF
many | TRBJ1-5 | TRBV27 | - | TGTGCCAGCAGTCGGGGGGCGTCGTACCAGCCCCAGCATTTT | CASSRGASYQPQHF
- | TRBJ1-2 | TRBV27 | - | TGTGCCAGCGGTTTAGGTTCGGGGAATGGGGGCTACACCTTC | CASGLGSGNGGYTF
- | TRBJ2-7 | TRBV15 | - | TGTGCCACCAGCAGAGATGATAGCGGTGCCTACGAGCAGGACTTC | CATSRDDSGAYEQDF
many | TRBJ2-5 | TRBV4-1 | - | TGCGCCAGCAGCCAAGATAGTCTAGGGGAGACCCAGTACTTC | CASSQDSLGETQYF
- | TRBJ1-2 | TRBV24-1 | - | TGTGCCACCAGTGATGAAGTATATGGCTACACCTTC | CATSDEVYGYTF
once | TRBJ1-2 | TRBV15 | - | TGTGCCACCAGCAGAGCGGGAGGCGGCTACACCTTC | CATSRAGGGYTF
- | TRBJ1-1 | TRBV29-1 | TRBD1 | TGCAGCGTTGAATTAATACCGGACAGGGCGACACGAATGAACACTGAAGCTTTCTTT | CSVELIPDRATRMNTEAFF
- | TRBJ1-2 | TRBV2 | TRBD1 | TGTGCCAGCGTCGCCGGGACAGGGGGAGACTATGGCTACACCTTC | CASVAGTGGDYGYTF
- | TRBJ1-1 | TRBV11-1 | TRBD1 | TGTGCCAGCAGCCGCATAGGGGGCACAGGGGGCGCGGACACTGAAGCTTTCTTT | CASSRIGGTGGADTEAFF
many | TRBJ2-3 | TRBV11-2 | TRBD1 | TGTGCCAGCAGCTTAGGGGGGACAGGCTATGCGCAGTATTTT | CASSLGGTGYAQYF
few | TRBJ1-1 | TRBV19 | - | TGTGCCAGTAGTACCCGGAACACTGAAGCTTTCTTT | CASSTRNTEAFF
- | TRBJ1-1 | TRBV27 | TRBD1 | TGTGCCAGCAGTTTCAGAAACAGGGGGGTGAGCACTGAAGCTTTCTTT | CASSFRNRGVSTEAFF
- | TRBJ1-6 | TRBV10-1 | - | TGCGCCAGCAGTGACAGGGCCAATTCACCCCTCCACTTT | CASSDRANSPLHF
- | TRBJ2-3 | TRBV14 | - | TGTGCCAGCAGCCAAGGGTTTAGCGGAAGCACAGATACGCAGTATTTT | CASSQGFSGSTDTQYF
medium-sized | TRBJ2-7 | TRBV20-1 | - | TGCAGTGCTAGAGAAGAGGGGAGGGAGCAGTACTTC | CSAREEGREQYF
many | TRBJ2-7 | TRBV14 | - | TGTGCCAGCAATACCGGCCTTTCCTACGAGCAGTACTTC | CASNTGLSYEQYF
- | TRBJ2-3 | TRBV19 | - | TGTGCCAGTAGTATAAAACTGTCAGATACGCAGTATTTT | CASSIKLSDTQYF
- | TRBJ2-7 | TRBV6-1 | - | TGTGCCAGCAGCAGAACAGCCTACGAGCAGTACTTC | CASSRTAYEQYF
many | TRBJ1-2 | TRBV6-5 | - | TGTGCCAGCAGTTACCAGGGCTACGGCTACACCTTC | CASSYQGYGYTF
- | TRBJ2-3 | TRBV11-1 | - | TGTGCCAGCAGCTTAGCGGGTCGGGTCACAGATACGCAGTATTTT | CASSLAGRVTDTQYF
- | TRBJ1-3 | TRBV2 | TRBD1 | TGTGCCAGCAGTGAGGGGACAGGGGTAGAAAACACCATATATTTT | CASSEGTGVENTIYF
many | TRBJ2-2 | TRBV9 | TRBD2 | TGTGCCAGCAGCGCCGGGACTAGCCACGGGGAGCTGTTTTTT | CASSAGTSHGELFF
many | TRBJ2-3 | TRBV2 | TRBD2 | TGTGCCAGCAGTCCGACTAGCGGGGCCCTCACAGATACGCAGTATTTT | CASSPTSGALTDTQYF
many | TRBJ2-1 | TRBV5-6 | - | TGTGCCAGCAGCTTGGACGGGGTGAATGAGCAGTTCTTC | CASSLDGVNEQFF
many | TRBJ2-1 | TRBV4-1 | - | TGCGCCAGCAGCCAACCGCACCAAGTGCGGAATGGGCAGTTCTTC | CASSQPHQVRNGQFF
- | TRBJ1-2 | TRBV15 | - | TGTGCCACCAGCAGAGATTCGGTCTCCGCTAACTATGGCTACACCTTC | CATSRDSVSANYGYTF
- | TRBJ2-7 | TRBV29-1 | TRBD1 | TGCAGCGTTGAAAAGGGACAGGGTGAGCAGTACTTC | CSVEKGQGEQYF
- | TRBJ2-7 | TRBV14 | TRBD1 | TGTGCCAGCAGCCATCGACAGGGGGCAGGGGAGCAGTACTTC | CASSHRQGAGEQYF
- | TRBJ1-1 | TRBV29-1 | - | TGCAGCGTTGAAGATGGGGGTTTTGAAGCTTCCTTT | CSVEDGGFEASF
- | TRBJ2-4 | TRBV29-1 | - | TGCAGCGTTGAAGACCGGGTCATTCAGTACTTC | CSVEDRVIQYF
medium-sized | TRBJ2-7 | TRBV25-1 | - | TGTGCCAGCAGTGACACAGCCGGGACGGACTTACCCTACGAGCAGTACTTC | CASSDTAGTDLPYEQYF
- | TRBJ1-6 | TRBV19 | - | TGTGCCAGTAGTACAGGCTCGAATCGGGCACCCCTCCACTTT | CASSTGSNRAPLHF
once | TRBJ2-1 | TRBV11-2 | TRBD1 | TGTGCCAGCAGCTGGGGACAGTCCAGCTCCTACAATGAGCAGTTCTTC | CASSWGQSSSYNEQFF
many | TRBJ2-5 | TRBV3-1 | - | TGTGCCAGCAGCCAAGGGGCCGAGTGGGCCCAGTACTTC | CASSQGAEWAQYF
once | TRBJ2-7 | TRBV9 | - | TGTGCCAGCAGCGTAGGTTCTTCCTACGAGCAGTACTTC | CASSVGSSYEQYF
many | TRBJ1-2 | TRBV9 | TRBD1 | TGTGCCAGCAGCGGACAGGGTGCTAACTATGGCTACACCTTC | CASSGQGANYGYTF
- | TRBJ2-3 | TRBV12-3/TRBV12-4 | TRBD1 | TGTGCCAGCAGTTTCGGGACAGACACAGATACGCAGTATTTT | CASSFGTDTDTQYF
many | TRBJ1-2 | TRBV19 | - | TGTGCCAGTATTGGGCAGGGGATCAACTATGGCTACACCTTC | CASIGQGINYGYTF
- | TRBJ2-3 | TRBV7-9 | - | TGTGCCAGCAGCCAGGGACCAGAGGATACGCAGTATTTT | CASSQGPEDTQYF
once | TRBJ1-3 | TRBV10-3 | - | TGTGCCATCAGTCTTAGTGGCTCTGGAAACACCATATATTTT | CAISLSGSGNTIYF
- | TRBJ2-6 | TRBV9 | TRBD1 | TGTGCCAGCAGCGAACAGGGGTATGGGGCCAACGTCCTGACTTTC | CASSEQGYGANVLTF
- | TRBJ2-7 | TRBV11-3 | TRBD1 | TGTGCCAGCAGCTTAGGGACAGGGTACTACGAGCAGTACTTC | CASSLGTGYYEQYF
many | TRBJ1-2 | TRBV6-1 | - | TGTGCCAGCAGTACTCAGGGTTACTATGGCTACACCTTC | CASSTQGYYGYTF
medium-sized | TRBJ2-3 | TRBV29-1 | - | TGCAGCGTTGTTGTCCGGACAGTGGGGTACACAGATACGCAGTATTTT | CSVVVRTVGYTDTQYF
- | TRBJ2-7 | TRBV2 | - | TGTGCCAGTGGACTCGAACGGTCCTACGAGCAGTACTTC | CASGLERSYEQYF
many | TRBJ1-1 | TRBV7-2 | - | TGTGCCAGCAGCTTAGGGGGCCCAGGTTGGACTGAAGCTTTCTTT | CASSLGGPGWTEAFF
many | TRBJ2-7 | TRBV12-3/TRBV12-4 | - | TGTGCCAGCGGGACGGGCTCCTACGAGCAGTACTTC | CASGTGSYEQYF
- | TRBJ1-2 | TRBV29-1 | - | TGCAGCGTTGACTCCGATGGCTACACCTTC | CSVDSDGYTF
many | TRBJ2-7 | TRBV27 | TRBD1 | TGTGCCAGCAGAATTACCGGGACAGGAGTGCCCTACGAGCAGTACTTC | CASRITGTGVPYEQYF
many | TRBJ1-4 | TRBV14 | TRBD1 | TGTGCCAGCAGCCAGGGGGACAGGGATAGAGGTGAAAAACTGTTTTTT | CASSQGDRDRGEKLFF
- | TRBJ1-1 | TRBV29-1 | - | TGCAGCGTTGTCTGGCGGCTGAACACTGAAGCTTTCTTT | CSVVWRLNTEAFF
- | TRBJ2-5 | TRBV25-1 | - | TGTGCCAGCAGTGGAGACAGCAGCCAAGATAGAGAGACCCAGTACTTC | CASSGDSSQDRETQYF
many | TRBJ2-3 | TRBV9 | - | TGTGCCAGCAGCGCCCCACAGAACACAGATACGCAGTATTTT | CASSAPQNTDTQYF
many | TRBJ1-6 | TRBV6-7 | - | TGTGCCAGCAGTTACTCGAATAAAGGTTCACCCCTCCACTTT | CASSYSNKGSPLHF
- | TRBJ1-1 | TRBV5-1 | - | TGCGCCAGCAGCTTGGGGGGGGCGCGGAACACTGAAGCTTTCTTT | CASSLGGARNTEAFF
- | TRBJ2-3 | TRBV7-9 | TRBD2 | TGTGCCAGCAGCCTCGGGGGGGGCGGGGATACGCAGTATTTT | CASSLGGGGDTQYF